This entry is about one TCR beta chain. The target antigen is unknown. The data were obtained in a study of Ad26.COV2.S vaccination and SARS-CoV-2 variants. General study points: Similar non-spike TCR breadth was seen in vaccine and placebo recipients.

Treatment reported: over 15 received Ad26.COV2.S at low or high dose, single or two shots; a few received placebo; per-sample allocation not given. Sampling took place 63 days after the first vaccine or placebo injection. Based in Boston, the donor was an adult of 18-55 years. Measured with immunoSEQ multiplex PCR; TCRdb has only the in-frame clones, and not every one. The data contain over 300,000 clones, about 83% of them singletons. The CDR3 contains 15 residues. Trimming removed 3 bases at V and 8 bases at J, with 16 bases between. CDR1 and CDR2 (germline): KGHSH, LQKENI. This specimen was peripheral blood, taken in a trial of Ad26.COV2.S vaccine versus placebo. This receptor was identified in a person between 18 and 65 years old who received the Ad26.COV2.S COVID-19 vaccine or a placebo. The chain carries TRBV18 and TRBJ1-4, with D perhaps matching TRBD1 (5 bases). CDR3 sequence reads: CASSPQPTGGEKLFF. The CDR3 coding sequence is TGTGCCAGCTCACCCCAGCCGACGGGGGGAGAAAAACTGTTTTTT.